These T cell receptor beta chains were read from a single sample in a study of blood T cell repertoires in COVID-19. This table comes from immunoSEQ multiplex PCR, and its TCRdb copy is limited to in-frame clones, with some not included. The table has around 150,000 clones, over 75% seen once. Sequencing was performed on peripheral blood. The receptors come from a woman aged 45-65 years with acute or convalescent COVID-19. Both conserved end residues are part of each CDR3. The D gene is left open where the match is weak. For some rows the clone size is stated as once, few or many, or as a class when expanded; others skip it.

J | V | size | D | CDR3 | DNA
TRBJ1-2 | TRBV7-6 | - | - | CASSLSENYGYTF | TGTGCCAGCAGCTTGTCAGAAAACTATGGCTACACCTTC
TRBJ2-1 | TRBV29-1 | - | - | CSVELLRDSSSYNEQFF | TGCAGCGTTGAGCTTCTCAGAGACTCATCTTCCTACAATGAGCAGTTCTTC
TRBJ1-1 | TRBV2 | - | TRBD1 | CASRSQGASTEAFF | TGTGCCAGCAGAAGTCAGGGGGCGTCGACTGAAGCTTTCTTT
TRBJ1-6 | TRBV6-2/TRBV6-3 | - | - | CASSYLGSNSPLHF | TGTGCCAGCAGTTACTTGGGGAGTAATTCACCCCTCCACTTT
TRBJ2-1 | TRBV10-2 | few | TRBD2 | CASSESGSSGGFYNEQFF | TGCGCCAGCAGTGAGTCGGGTTCTAGCGGGGGGTTTTACAATGAGCAGTTCTTC
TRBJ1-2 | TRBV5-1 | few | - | CASSYQAGSAGYTF | TGCGCCAGCAGCTACCAGGCAGGGTCGGCCGGCTACACCTTC
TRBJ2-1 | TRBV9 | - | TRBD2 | CASSVFSGGAQYNEQFF | TGTGCCAGCAGCGTTTTTAGCGGGGGGGCCCAGTACAATGAGCAGTTCTTC
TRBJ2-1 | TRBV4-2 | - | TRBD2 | CASSQAPGLAGGLTNEQFF | TGTGCCAGCAGCCAGGCCCCGGGACTAGCGGGGGGGCTCACGAATGAGCAGTTCTTC
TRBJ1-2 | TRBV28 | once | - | CASSFGAGHGYTF | TGTGCCAGCAGTTTTGGGGCAGGGCACGGCTACACCTTC
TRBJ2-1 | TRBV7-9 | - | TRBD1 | CASSPDRGSTEQFF | TGTGCCAGCAGCCCGGACAGGGGAAGCACTGAGCAGTTCTTC
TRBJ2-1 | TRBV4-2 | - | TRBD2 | CASSQVSSGGAYNEQFF | TGTGCCAGCAGCCAAGTATCTAGCGGGGGGGCGTACAATGAGCAGTTCTTC
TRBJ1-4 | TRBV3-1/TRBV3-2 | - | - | CASSQSDTGINEKLFF | TGTGCCAGCAGCCAAAGTGATACAGGGATTAATGAAAAACTGTTTTTT
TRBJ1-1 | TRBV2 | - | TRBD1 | CASNNRGNTEAFF | TGTGCCAGCAATAACAGGGGGAACACTGAAGCTTTCTTT